Detailed here is one TCR beta chain. The data derive from a study of shared clonotypes between healthy human individuals. Profiled with immunoSEQ multiplex PCR; TCRdb holds only in-frame clones, not every one. The sample has about 490,000 clones; about 82% are singletons. This sequence originates from a woman in her thirties or forties in good health. Some clones in this sample may be carry-over from other donors' samples. The sample was PBMCs.

The CDR3 spells CASSARTGEETQYF. CDR3 DNA: TGTGCCAGCAGTGCCAGGACAGGCGAAGAGACCCAGTACTTC. J is TRBJ2-5 and V is TRBV9, with 7 bases lining up with TRBD1. This CDR3 region has 14 residues. V was pared by 5 bases and J by 3 bases, with 7 bases of the junction left unmatched. Germline CDR1 is SGDLS and CDR2 is YYNGEE.